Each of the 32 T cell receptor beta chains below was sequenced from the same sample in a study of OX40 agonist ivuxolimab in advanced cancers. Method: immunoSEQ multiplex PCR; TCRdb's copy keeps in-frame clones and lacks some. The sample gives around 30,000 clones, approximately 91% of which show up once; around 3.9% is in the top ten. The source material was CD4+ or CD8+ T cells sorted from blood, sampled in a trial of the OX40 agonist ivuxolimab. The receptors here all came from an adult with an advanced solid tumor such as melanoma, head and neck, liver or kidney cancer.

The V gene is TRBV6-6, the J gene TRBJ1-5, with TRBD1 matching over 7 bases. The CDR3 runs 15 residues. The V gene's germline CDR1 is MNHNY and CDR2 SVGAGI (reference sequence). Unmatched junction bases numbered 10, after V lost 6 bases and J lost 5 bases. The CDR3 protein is CASSSLQGTHQPQHF. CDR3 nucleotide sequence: TGTGCCAGCAGCTCCCTACAGGGGACCCATCAGCCCCAGCATTTT.

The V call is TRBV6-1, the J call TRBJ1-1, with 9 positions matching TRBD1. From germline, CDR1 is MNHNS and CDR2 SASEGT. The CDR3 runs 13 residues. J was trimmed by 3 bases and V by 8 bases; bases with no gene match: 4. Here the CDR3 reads CASGTGRHTEAFF. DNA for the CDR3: TGTGCCAGCGGGACAGGGCGCCACACTGAAGCTTTCTTT.

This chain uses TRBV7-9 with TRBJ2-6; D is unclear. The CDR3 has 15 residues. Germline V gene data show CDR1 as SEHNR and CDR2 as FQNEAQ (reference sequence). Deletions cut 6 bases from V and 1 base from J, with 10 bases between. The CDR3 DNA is TGTGCCAGCAGTATAATATCTTCTGGGGCCAACGTCCTGACTTTC. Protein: CASSIISSGANVLTF.

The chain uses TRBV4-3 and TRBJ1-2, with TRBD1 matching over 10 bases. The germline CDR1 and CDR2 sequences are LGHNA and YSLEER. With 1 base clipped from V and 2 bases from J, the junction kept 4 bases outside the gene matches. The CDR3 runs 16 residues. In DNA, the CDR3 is TGCGCCAGCAGCCAAGTTCCGGGACAGGGGAACTATGGCTACACCTTC. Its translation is CASSQVPGQGNYGYTF.

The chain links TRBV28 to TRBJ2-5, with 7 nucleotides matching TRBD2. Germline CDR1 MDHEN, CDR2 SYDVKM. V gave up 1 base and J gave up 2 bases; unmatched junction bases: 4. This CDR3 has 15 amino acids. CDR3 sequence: CASSLYASGQETQYF. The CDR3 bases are TGTGCCAGCAGTTTATACGCTAGCGGTCAAGAGACCCAGTACTTC.

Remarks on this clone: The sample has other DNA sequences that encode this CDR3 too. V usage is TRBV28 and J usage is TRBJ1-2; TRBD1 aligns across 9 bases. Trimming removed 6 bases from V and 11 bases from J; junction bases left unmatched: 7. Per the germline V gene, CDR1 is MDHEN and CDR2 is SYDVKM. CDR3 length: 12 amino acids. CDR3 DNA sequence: TGTGCCAGCAGCCAGGACAGGGGCGGTTACACCTTC. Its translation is CASSQDRGGYTF.

The CDR3 spells CASSIEGQGFHEQYF. CDR3 DNA: TGTGCCAGTAGTATAGAGGGACAGGGGTTCCACGAGCAGTACTTC. The gene calls are TRBV19 and TRBJ2-7; 10 bases map to TRBD1. Looked up from germline, CDR1 is LNHDA and CDR2 is SQIVND (reference sequence). V shed 0 bases and J 5 bases; nucleotides not matched to a gene: 4. CDR3 length equals 15 residues.

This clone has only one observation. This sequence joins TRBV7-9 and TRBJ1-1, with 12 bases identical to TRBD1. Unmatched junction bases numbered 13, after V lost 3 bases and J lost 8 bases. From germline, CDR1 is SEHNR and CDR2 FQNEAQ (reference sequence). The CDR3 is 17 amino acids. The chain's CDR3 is CASSFSGQGARFTEAFF. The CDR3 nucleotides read TGTGCCAGCAGCTTCTCGGGACAGGGGGCGCGATTTACCGAAGCTTTCTTT.

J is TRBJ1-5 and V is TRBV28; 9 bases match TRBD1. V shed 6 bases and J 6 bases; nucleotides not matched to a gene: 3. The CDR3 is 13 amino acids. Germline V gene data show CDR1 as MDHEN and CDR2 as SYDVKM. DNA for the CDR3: TGTGCCAGCAGGCACAGGGGGCTTCAGCCCCAGCATTTT. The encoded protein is CASRHRGLQPQHF.

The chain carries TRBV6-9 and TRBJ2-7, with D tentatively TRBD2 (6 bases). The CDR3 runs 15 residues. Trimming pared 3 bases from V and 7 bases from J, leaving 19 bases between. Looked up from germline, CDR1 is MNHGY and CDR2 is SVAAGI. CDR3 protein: CASSYLEAGAGEQYF. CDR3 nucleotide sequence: TGTGCCAGCAGTTACCTTGAGGCCGGGGCGGGGGAGCAGTACTTC.

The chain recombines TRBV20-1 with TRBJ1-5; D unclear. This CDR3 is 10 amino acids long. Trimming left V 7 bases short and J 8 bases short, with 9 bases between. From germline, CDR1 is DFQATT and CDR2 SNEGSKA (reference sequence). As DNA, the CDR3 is TGCAGTGTTGGACTCGAGCCCCAGCATTTT. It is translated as CSVGLEPQHF.

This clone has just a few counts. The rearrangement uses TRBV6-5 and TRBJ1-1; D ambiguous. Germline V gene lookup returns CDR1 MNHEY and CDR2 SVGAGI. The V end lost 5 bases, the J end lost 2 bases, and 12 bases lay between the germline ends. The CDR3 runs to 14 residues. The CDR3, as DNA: TGTGCCAGCAGTGGGCCAGAACCTAACACTGAAGCTTTCTTT. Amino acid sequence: CASSGPEPNTEAFF.

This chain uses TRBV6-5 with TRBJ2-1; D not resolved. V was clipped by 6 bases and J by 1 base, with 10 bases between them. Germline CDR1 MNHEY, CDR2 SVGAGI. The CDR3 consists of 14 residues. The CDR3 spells CASRDISSYNEQFF. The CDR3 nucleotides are TGTGCCAGCAGAGACATATCGTCCTACAATGAGCAGTTCTTC.

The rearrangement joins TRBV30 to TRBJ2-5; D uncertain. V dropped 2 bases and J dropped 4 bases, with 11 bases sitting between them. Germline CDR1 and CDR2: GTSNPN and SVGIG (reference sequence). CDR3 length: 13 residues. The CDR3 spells CAWSITTVETQYF. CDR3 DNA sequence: TGTGCCTGGAGTATCACGACTGTAGAGACCCAGTACTTC.

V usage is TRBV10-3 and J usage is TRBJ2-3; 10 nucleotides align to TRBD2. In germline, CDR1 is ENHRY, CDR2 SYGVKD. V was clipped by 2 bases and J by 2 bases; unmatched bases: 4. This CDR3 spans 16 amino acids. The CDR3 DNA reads TGTGCCATCAGTGAGAACCTAGCGGGGGTCACAGATACGCAGTATTTT. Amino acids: CAISENLAGVTDTQYF.

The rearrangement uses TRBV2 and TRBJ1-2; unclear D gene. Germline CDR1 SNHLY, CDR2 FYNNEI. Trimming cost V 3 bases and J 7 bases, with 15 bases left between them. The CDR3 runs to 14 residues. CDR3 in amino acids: CASSDLLGSFGYTF. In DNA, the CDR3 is TGTGCCAGCAGTGACCTTCTGGGCAGCTTTGGCTACACCTTC.

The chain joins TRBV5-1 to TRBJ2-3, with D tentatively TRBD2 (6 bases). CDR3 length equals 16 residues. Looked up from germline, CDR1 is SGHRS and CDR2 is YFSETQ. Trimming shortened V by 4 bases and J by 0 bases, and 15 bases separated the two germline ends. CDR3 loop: CASSPTRGGSTDTQYF. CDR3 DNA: TGCGCCAGCAGCCCAACGCGGGGCGGGAGCACAGATACGCAGTATTTT.

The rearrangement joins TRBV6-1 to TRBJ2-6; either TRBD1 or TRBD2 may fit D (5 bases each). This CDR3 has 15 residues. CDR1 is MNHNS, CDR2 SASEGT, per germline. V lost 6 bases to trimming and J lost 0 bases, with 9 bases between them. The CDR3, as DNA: TGTGCCAGCAGGGCAGGGAGCTCTGGGGCCAACGTCCTGACTTTC. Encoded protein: CASRAGSSGANVLTF.

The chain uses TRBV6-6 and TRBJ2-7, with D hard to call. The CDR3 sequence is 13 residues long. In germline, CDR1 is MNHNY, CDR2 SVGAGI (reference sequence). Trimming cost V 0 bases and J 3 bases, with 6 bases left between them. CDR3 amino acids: CASSYSARYEQYF. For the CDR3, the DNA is TGTGCCAGCAGTTACTCGGCCCGCTACGAGCAGTACTTC.

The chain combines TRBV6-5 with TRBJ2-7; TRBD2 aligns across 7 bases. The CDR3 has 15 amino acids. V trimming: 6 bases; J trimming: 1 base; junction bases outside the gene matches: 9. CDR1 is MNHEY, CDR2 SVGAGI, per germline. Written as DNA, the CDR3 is TGTGCCAGCAGCCCCCATGGCGGGGGATCCTACGAGCAGTACTTC. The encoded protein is CASSPHGGGSYEQYF.

CDR3 coding DNA: TGTGCCAGCAGTGCCACCACCGGGGCCAAAAACATTCAGTACTTC. Protein sequence: CASSATTGAKNIQYF. The rearrangement links TRBV6-1 to TRBJ2-4; D ambiguous. Trimming removed 4 bases from V and 1 base from J, with 11 bases in between. Germline CDR1 MNHNS, CDR2 SASEGT. The CDR3 runs to 15 residues.

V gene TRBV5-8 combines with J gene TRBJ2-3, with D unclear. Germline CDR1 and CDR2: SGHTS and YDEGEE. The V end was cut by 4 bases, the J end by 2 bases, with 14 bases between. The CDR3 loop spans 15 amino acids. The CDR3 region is CASSLDGIDTDTQYF. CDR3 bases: TGTGCCAGCAGCCTCGACGGAATAGACACAGATACGCAGTATTTT.

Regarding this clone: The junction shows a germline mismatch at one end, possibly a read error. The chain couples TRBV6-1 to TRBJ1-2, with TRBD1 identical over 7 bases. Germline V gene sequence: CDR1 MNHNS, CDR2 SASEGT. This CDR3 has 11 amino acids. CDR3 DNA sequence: TGTGCCAGCAGTTACACGGACAGGATTTTCTTC. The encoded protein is CASSYTDRIFF.

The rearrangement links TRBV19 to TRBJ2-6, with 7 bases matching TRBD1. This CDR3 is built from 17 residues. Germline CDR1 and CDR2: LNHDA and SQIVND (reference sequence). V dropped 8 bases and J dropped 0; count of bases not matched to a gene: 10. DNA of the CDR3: TGTGCCAGTGAGACCGGGACAGCCAACTCTGGGGCCAACGTCCTGACTTTC. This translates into CASETGTANSGANVLTF. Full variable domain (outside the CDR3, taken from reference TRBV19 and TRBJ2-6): DGGITQSPKYLFRKEGQNVTLSCEQNLNHDAMYWYRQDPGQGLRLIYYSQIVNDFQKGDIAEGYSVSREKKESFPLTVTSAQKNPTAFYLCASETGTANSGANVLTFGAGSRLTVL.

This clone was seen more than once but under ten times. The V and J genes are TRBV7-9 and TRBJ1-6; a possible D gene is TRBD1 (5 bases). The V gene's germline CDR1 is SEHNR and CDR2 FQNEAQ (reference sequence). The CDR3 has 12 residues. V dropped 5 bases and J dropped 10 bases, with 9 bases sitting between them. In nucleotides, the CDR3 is TGTGCCAGCAGCCGGGACTCCTCACCCCTCCACTTT. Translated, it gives CASSRDSSPLHF.

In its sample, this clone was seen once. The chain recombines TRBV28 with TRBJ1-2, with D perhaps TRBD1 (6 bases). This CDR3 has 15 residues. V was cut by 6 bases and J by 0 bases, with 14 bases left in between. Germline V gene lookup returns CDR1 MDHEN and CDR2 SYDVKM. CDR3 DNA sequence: TGTGCCAGCAGGCCTTCGCAGGGGACTAACTATGGCTACACCTTC. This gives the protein CASRPSQGTNYGYTF.

The CDR3 here is CASSLGGTGAFRETQYF. The CDR3 DNA reads TGTGCCAGCAGCTTAGGCGGAACAGGGGCATTCCGAGAGACCCAGTACTTC. This chain uses TRBV13 with TRBJ2-5, with TRBD1 identical over 7 bases. The ends lost 0 bases at V and 4 bases at J; junction bases unmatched: 11. Germline V lookup: CDR1 PRHDT, CDR2 FYEKMQ (reference sequence). The CDR3 spans 17 residues. The full variable domain, in which reference TRBV13 and TRBJ2-5 provide the parts outside the CDR3, is AAGVIQSPRHLIKEKRETATLKCYPIPRHDTVYWYQQGPGQDPQFLISFYEKMQSDKGSIPDRFSAQQFSDYHSELNMSSLELGDSALYFCASSLGGTGAFRETQYFGPGTRLLVL.

The CDR3 DNA reads TGTGCCAGCCGAGGGGGGGACAGGGGCATGAGCACCGGGGAGCTGTTTTTT. Translated: CASRGGDRGMSTGELFF. The chain employs TRBV11-2 and TRBJ2-2; 10 bases map to TRBD1. Germline CDR1 SGHAT, CDR2 FQNNGV. The junction had 13 bases not matched to a gene; V was cut back by 8 bases and J by 4 bases. This CDR3 is 17 amino acids long.

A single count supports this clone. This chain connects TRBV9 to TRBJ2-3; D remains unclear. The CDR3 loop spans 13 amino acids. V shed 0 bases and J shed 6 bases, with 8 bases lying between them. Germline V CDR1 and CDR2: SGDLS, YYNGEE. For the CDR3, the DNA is TGTGCCAGCAGCGTAGCCCCGGAGGATACGCAGTATTTT. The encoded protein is CASSVAPEDTQYF.

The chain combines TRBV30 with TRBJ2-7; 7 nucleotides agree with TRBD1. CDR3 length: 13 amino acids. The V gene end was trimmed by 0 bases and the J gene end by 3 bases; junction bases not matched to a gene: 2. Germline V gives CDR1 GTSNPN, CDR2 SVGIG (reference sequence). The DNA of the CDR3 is TGTGCCTGGAGTGTAAACAGGGGCTACGAGCAGTACTTC. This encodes CAWSVNRGYEQYF.

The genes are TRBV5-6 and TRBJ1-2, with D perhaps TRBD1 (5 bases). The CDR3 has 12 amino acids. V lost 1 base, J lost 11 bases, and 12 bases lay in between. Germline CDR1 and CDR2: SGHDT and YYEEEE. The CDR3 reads CASSLSDKRYTF. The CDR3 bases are TGTGCCAGCAGCTTGTCGGACAAGAGGTACACCTTC.

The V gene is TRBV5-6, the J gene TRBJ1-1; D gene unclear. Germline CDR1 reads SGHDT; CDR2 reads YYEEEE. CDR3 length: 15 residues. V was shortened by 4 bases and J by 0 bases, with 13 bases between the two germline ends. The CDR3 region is CASSHTATMNTEAFF. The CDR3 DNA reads TGTGCCAGCAGCCACACAGCCACCATGAACACTGAAGCTTTCTTT.